What follows describes a single T cell receptor beta chain. Its specificity is unknown. Generated by immunoSEQ multiplex PCR, the TCRdb table keeps only in-frame clones and is missing some. The sample records 350,000 to 450,000 clones, over 80% being singletons. As to treatment: roughly 20 received Ad26.COV2.S at low or high dose, single or two shots; about 5 received placebo; per-sample allocation not given. Sampling occurred on day 63 after the first vaccine or placebo injection. This vaccine is an Ad26 vector that expresses the Wuhan-strain SARS-CoV-2 spike. Germline lookup yields CDR1 SQVTM and CDR2 ANQGSEA. This CDR3 comprises 14 residues. V gave up 2 bases and J gave up 0 bases; unmatched junction bases: 3. This entry is derived from a study of Ad26.COV2.S vaccination and SARS-CoV-2 variants. Study-wide points: A substantial breadth of spike-specific CD8+ and CD4+ T cell responses after vaccination has been reported.

The source material was peripheral blood, sampled in a trial of Ad26.COV2.S vaccine versus placebo. J is TRBJ2-7 and V is TRBV29-1, with 8 bases identical to TRBD1. The clonotype was recovered from a person between 18 and 65 years old who received the Ad26.COV2.S COVID-19 vaccine or a placebo. CDR3 in amino acids: CSVETGGNSYEQYF. The CDR3 DNA reads TGCAGCGTTGAAACAGGGGGGAACTCCTACGAGCAGTACTTC.